This TCR beta chain was recovered during a study of blood T cell repertoires in COVID-19. At the level of the study: Acute and convalescent COVID-19 samples came from the United States, Italy and Spain. The cDNA or gDNA used as material had been derived from T cells, B-cell-depleted T cells, or PBMCs.

Original data processing: Reference gene primer amplification yielded estimated nucleated cell counts. Repertoires were generated with immunoSEQ multiplex PCR, while TCRdb's copy carries only in-frame clones and drops some. Clone size and V and J calls were adopted from that table, with D and trimming inferred from the DNA. The sample has about 150,000 clones, roughly 84% seen once. Sequencing input: peripheral blood. The sequence derives from a woman between 45 and 65 years old with acute or convalescent COVID-19.

The CDR3 DNA sequence: TGTGCCACCAGCAGAGATCCCGGGGCAGATACGCAGTATTTT. This gives the protein CATSRDPGADTQYF. V gene TRBV15 combines with J gene TRBJ2-3; D may be TRBD2 (5 bases). CDR3 length equals 14 residues. Germline assignment: CDR1 LNHNV and CDR2 YYDKDF (reference sequence). Trimming shortened V by 0 bases and J by 4 bases, and 8 bases separated the two germline ends.